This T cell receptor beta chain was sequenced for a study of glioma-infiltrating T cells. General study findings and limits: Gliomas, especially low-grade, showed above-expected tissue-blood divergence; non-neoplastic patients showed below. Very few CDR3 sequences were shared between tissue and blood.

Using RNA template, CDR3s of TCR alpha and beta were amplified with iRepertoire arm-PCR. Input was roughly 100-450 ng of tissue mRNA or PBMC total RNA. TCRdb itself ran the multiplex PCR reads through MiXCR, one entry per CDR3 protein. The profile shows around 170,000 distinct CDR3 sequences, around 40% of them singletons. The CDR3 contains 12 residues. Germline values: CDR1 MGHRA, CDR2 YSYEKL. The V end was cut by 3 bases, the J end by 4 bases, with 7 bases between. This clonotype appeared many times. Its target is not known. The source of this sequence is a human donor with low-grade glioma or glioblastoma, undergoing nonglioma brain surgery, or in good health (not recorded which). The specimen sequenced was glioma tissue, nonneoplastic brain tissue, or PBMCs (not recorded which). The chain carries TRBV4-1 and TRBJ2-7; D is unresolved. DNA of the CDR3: TGCGCCAGCAGCCACTCAATTTACGAGCAGTACTTC. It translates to CASSHSIYEQYF.